One and the same sample provided the 32 T cell receptor beta chains below, sequenced in a study of T-cell reconstitution after alpha-beta-depleted transplantation in children. Unique molecular identifiers were incorporated during preparation of the TCRbeta library. TCRdb called the PCR reads again in MiXCR, with one record for every CDR3 protein. The sample consists of 490,000 or so distinct CDR3 sequences, around 13% of them appearing once. The sequences come from PBMCs from the stem cell graft donor, collected from the stem cell graft. These receptors were collected from a human donor who donated a stem cell graft to a child with combined immunodeficiency.

This chain uses TRBV10-3 with TRBJ2-7, with D possibly being TRBD1 (6 bases). Germline CDR1 and CDR2: ENHRY and SYGVKD. Trimming shortened V by 6 bases and J by 3 bases, and 15 bases separated the two germline ends. This CDR3 is built from 14 residues. This CDR3 reads CAIRTDSKGYEQYF. The DNA for the CDR3 is TGTGCCATCAGGACGGACAGCAAAGGCTACGAGCAGTACTTC.

The chain combines TRBV28 with TRBJ2-5; D is uncertain. This CDR3 has 17 residues. The germline CDR1 and CDR2 sequences are MDHEN and SYDVKM. V lost 3 bases to trimming and J lost 3 bases, with 20 bases between them. CDR3 in amino acids: CASSFNSGLIKKETQYF. As DNA, the CDR3 is TGTGCCAGCAGTTTCAACTCCGGCCTTATTAAGAAAGAGACCCAGTACTTC.

V is TRBV25-1 and J is TRBJ2-1; D is possibly TRBD1 or TRBD2 (5 bases each). The V and J ends lost 8 bases and 13 bases respectively, with 18 bases between them. CDR1 and CDR2 (germline): MGHDK, SYGVNS. This CDR3 has 12 amino acids. The DNA for the CDR3 is TGTGCCAGCGGACCCCCTTTGGGGACCCAGTTCTTC. It is translated as CASGPPLGTQFF.

This clonotype was found many times. This chain connects TRBV20-1 to TRBJ2-5; TRBD1 matches 9 bases. Germline V gene lookup returns CDR1 DFQATT and CDR2 SNEGSKA (reference sequence). Trimming took 7 bases from V and 1 from J; bases not matched to a gene: 4. This CDR3 comprises 13 residues. The CDR3 reads CSGTGGVQETQYF. The CDR3 nucleotides are TGCAGTGGAACAGGGGGCGTCCAAGAGACCCAGTACTTC.

This clonotype was counted many times. The V gene is TRBV12-3 or TRBV12-4, the J gene TRBJ2-3, with TRBD2 as a possible D gene (6 bases). The CDR3 is 16 residues long. V lost 2 bases to trimming and J lost 2 bases, with 14 bases between them. The CDR3 sequence is CASSLFGGIVTDTQYF. The CDR3 DNA sequence: TGTGCCAGCAGTTTATTTGGCGGGATCGTCACAGATACGCAGTATTTT.

This clonotype was observed a handful of times. The J gene is TRBJ2-1, the V gene TRBV6-2 or TRBV6-3; TRBD1 might be the D (5 bases). The CDR3 is 15 amino acids. Between the trimmed V and J ends, which lost 5 bases and 10 bases, there was a span of 21 bases. CDR1 and CDR2 (germline): MNHEY, SVGEGT. Written as DNA, the CDR3 is TGTGCCAGCAGTGCCCTTGACGGCAGGGTCGGGGAGCAGTTCTTC. Translating it yields CASSALDGRVGEQFF.

This clonotype was detected only a few times. The rearrangement uses TRBV12-3 or TRBV12-4 and TRBJ1-2, with D possibly being TRBD1 (6 bases). Trimming cost V 6 bases and J 8 bases, with 10 bases left between them. CDR3 size: 11 residues. The CDR3 DNA reads TGTGCCAGCAGCGGGGGCGGCGGCTACACCTTC. This encodes CASSGGGGYTF.

This clonotype came up once. The chain uses TRBV28 and TRBJ1-1; TRBD1 matches at 7 bases. J lost 5 bases, V lost 6 bases, and 9 bases had no gene match. CDR1 is MDHEN and CDR2 is SYDVKM in the germline V gene. CDR3 length: 14 amino acids. The CDR3 protein is CASSPTQQGTEAFF. The CDR3 DNA follows: TGTGCCAGCAGCCCTACCCAACAGGGGACTGAAGCTTTCTTT.

This clonotype was found many times. The chain employs TRBV5-1 and TRBJ2-1; 10 nucleotides line up with TRBD2. The CDR3 is 16 amino acids. Germline V gene data show CDR1 as SGHRS and CDR2 as YFSETQ. V was clipped by 3 bases and J by 7 bases; unmatched bases: 10. The CDR3 region has the DNA TGCGCCAGCAGCTCGGAGCGGGAGGGCCGGTTGAATGAGCAGTTCTTC. Amino acids: CASSSEREGRLNEQFF.

This clonotype was counted only a few times. CDR3 sequence reads: CASSPDRAKRINSNQPQHF. For the CDR3, the DNA is TGTGCCAGCAGTCCGGACAGGGCCAAACGAATTAATAGCAATCAGCCCCAGCATTTT. The gene calls are TRBV28 and TRBJ1-5, with 8 nucleotides matching TRBD1. Trimming cost V 5 bases and J 0 bases; bases outside gene matches: 15. The CDR3 is 19 amino acids. Per germline, CDR1 MDHEN and CDR2 SYDVKM.

This clonotype appeared many times. CDR3 sequence (DNA): TGTGCCAGCAGCCAAGTGCTAGCGGGGAACCAAGAGACCCAGTACTTC. This gives the protein CASSQVLAGNQETQYF. The V and J genes are TRBV4-2 and TRBJ2-5, with 9 bases that match TRBD2. Germline CDR1 LGHNA, CDR2 YNFKEQ. Losses at the gene ends were 1 base for V and 0 bases for J; bases not matched to a gene: 3. This CDR3 contains 16 residues.

Ten or more counts support this clonotype. This chain uses TRBV12-3 or TRBV12-4 with TRBJ1-2; no definite D call. V was pared by 3 bases and J by 3 bases, with 5 bases between. The CDR3 loop spans 12 amino acids. CDR3 DNA: TGTGCCAGCAGTTTTACGGACTATGGCTACACCTTC. As protein: CASSFTDYGYTF.

V and J are TRBV5-1 and TRBJ2-1, with unresolved D. The CDR3 extends over 12 amino acids. Looked up from germline, CDR1 is SGHRS and CDR2 is YFSETQ. V lost 0 bases and J lost 9, with 7 bases in between. In nucleotides, the CDR3 is TGCGCCAGCAGCTTGGATGTTCTTGAGCAGTTCTTC. Translation: CASSLDVLEQFF.

The sample holds many counts of this clonotype. The V and J genes are TRBV29-1 and TRBJ2-2, with no clear D. Germline V CDR1 and CDR2: SQVTM, ANQGSEA. Trimming took 5 bases from V and 1 from J, leaving 11 bases between them. CDR3 length: 14 amino acids. The chain's CDR3 is CSVKHGENTGELFF. The CDR3 region has the DNA TGCAGCGTTAAGCACGGAGAGAACACCGGGGAGCTGTTTTTT.

The sample holds a few counts of this clonotype. The chain is built from TRBV20-1 and TRBJ1-6; D may be TRBD1 (5 bases). In germline, CDR1 is DFQATT, CDR2 SNEGSKA (reference sequence). V was shortened by 5 bases and J by 9 bases, with 14 bases between the two germline ends. This CDR3 contains 13 residues. The CDR3 sequence: CSASNPGASPLHF. The CDR3 DNA follows: TGCAGTGCTTCCAACCCTGGGGCTTCACCCCTCCACTTT.

This clonotype turned up a few times. The V gene is TRBV12-3 or TRBV12-4, the J gene TRBJ1-5; 7 bases line up with TRBD1. CDR3 length: 14 amino acids. Trimming took 5 bases from V and 7 from J; bases not matched to a gene: 8. CDR3 loop: CASSQAGGGQPQHF. The CDR3 region has the DNA TGTGCCAGCAGTCAGGCAGGGGGTGGACAGCCCCAGCATTTT.

This clonotype came up many times. This chain uses TRBV4-3 with TRBJ2-5; D is possibly TRBD1 (5 bases). The CDR3 loop spans 15 amino acids. Germline V gene lookup returns CDR1 LGHNA and CDR2 YSLEER. V was pared by 0 bases and J by 7 bases, with 15 bases between. CDR3 sequence reads: CASSQDYRTGGTQYF. In nucleotides, the CDR3 is TGCGCCAGCAGCCAAGATTACAGGACCGGTGGGACCCAGTACTTC.

This clonotype was detected many times. V is TRBV12-3 or TRBV12-4 and J is TRBJ1-1, with 9 bases identical to TRBD1. The CDR3 has 14 amino acids. Unmatched junction bases numbered 1, after V lost 4 bases and J lost 1 base. CDR3 DNA sequence: TGTGCCAGCAGTTGGGGACAGGGGAACACTGAAGCTTTCTTT. It yields the protein CASSWGQGNTEAFF.

The V and J genes are TRBV9 and TRBJ2-7; a weak D match, TRBD1 (6 bases). CDR3 length: 16 residues. Germline CDR1 SGDLS, CDR2 YYNGEE. The germline V and J ends were trimmed by 4 bases and 2 bases, with 19 bases remaining between them. CDR3 coding DNA: TGTGCCAGCAGCCCTAGCACCGGGACACTTACCTACGAGCAGTACTTC. Residues: CASSPSTGTLTYEQYF.

This clonotype was found a few times. The genes are TRBV10-3 and TRBJ2-1; TRBD2 aligns across 11 bases. This CDR3 has 17 residues. Germline lookup yields CDR1 ENHRY and CDR2 SYGVKD. The V segment lost 0 bases and the J segment 6 bases; nucleotides outside the gene matches: 7. This CDR3 is CAISESNAGTSGNEQFF. The CDR3 DNA is TGTGCCATCAGTGAGTCGAATGCCGGGACTAGCGGCAATGAGCAGTTCTTC.

This clonotype was picked up a small number of times. The rearrangement links TRBV27 to TRBJ1-5; 9 bases line up with TRBD1. The CDR3 consists of 16 residues. Germline-derived CDR1 and CDR2 are MNHEY and SMNVEV (reference sequence). Germline trimming cut 5 bases from V and 2 bases from J; bases unmatched to any gene: 7. The CDR3: CASSPQGQGGNQPQHF. Written as DNA, the CDR3 is TGTGCCAGCAGTCCCCAGGGACAGGGAGGCAATCAGCCCCAGCATTTT.

This clonotype was found a few times. This chain joins TRBV11-2 and TRBJ1-5, with D maybe TRBD1 (6 bases). Trimming removed 4 bases from V and 5 bases from J, with 12 bases in between. The CDR3 length is 14 residues. Per germline, CDR1 SGHAT and CDR2 FQNNGV. The CDR3 nucleotides read TGTGCCAGCAGCTCGGTAGGGGGAGATCAGCCCCAGCATTTT. It codes for CASSSVGGDQPQHF. Full variable domain (outside the CDR3, taken from reference TRBV11-2 and TRBJ1-5): EAGVAQSPRYKIIEKRQSVAFWCNPISGHATLYWYQQILGQGPKLLIQFQNNGVVDDSQLPKDRFSAERLKGVDSTLKIQPAKLEDSAVYLCASSSVGGDQPQHFGDGTRLSIL.

This clonotype was recorded at least ten times. The chain is built from TRBV12-3 or TRBV12-4 and TRBJ1-5; D might be TRBD1 (6 bases). The CDR3 has 15 residues. The V gene lost 6 bases and the J gene lost 6 bases, with 18 bases spanning the gap. The CDR3 sequence: CASSQVQGILQPQHF. The CDR3 coding sequence is TGTGCCAGCAGCCAAGTACAGGGAATACTTCAGCCCCAGCATTTT.

This chain links TRBV12-3 or TRBV12-4 with TRBJ2-5; a possible D gene is TRBD1 (6 bases). Deletions cut 3 bases from V and 3 bases from J, with 26 bases between. The CDR3 length is 19 residues. The CDR3 reads CASSFLGARGVSQEETQYF. The CDR3 nucleotides are TGTGCCAGCAGTTTTTTAGGAGCCAGGGGAGTAAGTCAGGAAGAGACCCAGTACTTC.

This clonotype came up many times. The J gene is TRBJ2-1, the V gene TRBV5-1; 10 bases are shared with TRBD2. J was trimmed by 2 bases and V by 4 bases; bases with no gene match: 6. The CDR3 consists of 16 residues. CDR1 is SGHRS and CDR2 is YFSETQ in the germline V gene. The CDR3 sequence: CASSALLAGTYNEQFF. The CDR3 DNA is TGCGCCAGCAGCGCATTACTAGCGGGGACCTACAATGAGCAGTTCTTC.

This clonotype was seen only a few times. The chain has TRBV20-1 and TRBJ2-1, with no clear D. This CDR3 has 12 residues. Per the germline V gene, CDR1 is DFQATT and CDR2 is SNEGSKA (reference sequence). The V gene lost 3 bases and the J gene lost 6 bases, with 9 bases spanning the gap. The CDR3, as DNA: TGCAGTGCTAGGCTCCCTGGCAATGAGCAGTTCTTC. Protein: CSARLPGNEQFF.

This clonotype occurred many times. This chain joins TRBV28 and TRBJ1-5; the D is unclear. The CDR3 has 15 amino acids. V shed 6 bases and J shed 4 bases, with 16 bases lying between them. Per the germline V gene, CDR1 is MDHEN and CDR2 is SYDVKM. CDR3 residues: CASSPQIKGNQPQHF. The CDR3 nucleotides are TGTGCCAGCAGCCCACAAATCAAGGGAAATCAGCCCCAGCATTTT.

This clonotype came up a few times. The chain combines TRBV7-3 with TRBJ2-5; 8 nucleotides agree with TRBD1. The CDR3 consists of 15 residues. The germline gives CDR1 SGHTA, CDR2 FQGTGA. V shed 2 bases and J 4 bases; nucleotides not matched to a gene: 6. The CDR3 protein is CASSLFGQGGETQYF. The CDR3 DNA is TGTGCCAGCAGCTTATTCGGACAGGGTGGAGAGACCCAGTACTTC.

The chain is built from TRBV9 and TRBJ2-3; maybe TRBD1 (6 bases). Trimming took 0 bases from V and 6 from J, leaving 14 bases between them. The CDR3 loop spans 15 amino acids. Germline V gene sequence: CDR1 SGDLS, CDR2 YYNGEE. The CDR3 region has the DNA TGTGCCAGCAGCGTAGGGGGGTGGGGGCAGGATACGCAGTATTTT. This encodes CASSVGGWGQDTQYF. Based on the CDR3 plus reference TRBV9 and TRBJ2-3, the full variable domain is DSGVTQTPKHLITATGQRVTLRCSPRSGDLSVYWYQQSLDQGLQFLIQYYNGEERAKGNILERFSAQQFPDLHSELNLSSLELGDSALYFCASSVGGWGQDTQYFGPGTRLTVL.

The rearrangement links TRBV29-1 to TRBJ2-7; D perhaps matches TRBD2 (6 bases). V lost 6 bases and J lost 7, with 22 bases in between. The CDR3 is 14 amino acids. Looked up from germline, CDR1 is SQVTM and CDR2 is ANQGSEA. The CDR3 sequence is CSVSRPGLPLEQYF. CDR3 DNA: TGCAGCGTATCACGCCCGGGACTCCCTCTTGAGCAGTACTTC.

This clonotype came up a few times. The chain uses TRBV10-3 and TRBJ2-5; 9 bases agree with TRBD2. This CDR3 spans 13 amino acids. Losses at the gene ends were 6 bases for V and 5 bases for J; bases not matched to a gene: 4. The germline gives CDR1 ENHRY, CDR2 SYGVKD. CDR3 coding DNA: TGTGCCATCAGGGGACTAGCCGACGAGACCCAGTACTTC. Its protein is CAIRGLADETQYF.

This clonotype was counted at least ten times. The V gene is TRBV20-1, the J gene TRBJ1-1; weak D call: TRBD1 (6 bases). This CDR3 has 13 residues. The V end lost 3 bases, the J end lost 8 bases, and 16 bases lay between the germline ends. Germline loops: CDR1 DFQATT, CDR2 SNEGSKA (reference sequence). The CDR3 sequence: CSASLGQISEAFF. For the CDR3, the DNA is TGCAGTGCTAGCCTCGGACAGATTTCCGAAGCTTTCTTT.